The entry below describes one T cell receptor beta chain. Its antigen is unidentified. The second PCR ran roughly 6 to 11 cycles with a sample-barcoded 5' primer and J-beta primers. TCRdb itself ran the 5' RACE reads through MiXCR, one entry per CDR3 protein. The sample holds 1.5 million to 2 million distinct CDR3 sequences, about two fifths seen once. This sample is part of a study of blood T cells in healthy people across ages. Study-wide results and limits: Significant beta diversity loss was already apparent by age approximately 36, declining roughly linearly.

The material sequenced was blood. The sequence was obtained from a human donor in good health.

CDR3 loop: CASSDPGTAYNEQFF. Here the CDR3 DNA reads TGCGCCAGCAGCGACCCCGGGACTGCATACAATGAGCAGTTCTTC. V usage is TRBV5-1 and J usage is TRBJ2-1, with D perhaps TRBD2 (6 bases). CDR3 length equals 15 residues. Trimming took off 4 bases at V and 4 bases at J, with 15 bases between the two ends. Looked up from germline, CDR1 is SGHRS and CDR2 is YFSETQ.